This TCR beta chain was captured by sequencing in a study of beta chain features in type 1 diabetes. As for the study in general: Examination of sorted cells across all samples involved 98,000,000 or so cells. Points from the study as a whole: The similarity of naive, central memory and Treg TCRB repertoires appeared greater among patients than among healthy donors. Moderately but significantly shorter TCRB CDR3s were found in Type 1 diabetes patients in all four CD4+ subsets.

In the case of this clone: No antigen is known for it.

The CDR3 extends over 19 amino acids. Germline-derived CDR1 and CDR2 are SGHAT and FQNNGV. V lost 1 base and J lost 0; bases outside the gene matches: 14. All of the isolated RNA was reverse transcribed, so expressed TCRB transcripts were sequenced. The repertoire was sequenced with immunoSEQ multiplex PCR; TCRdb's copy has only in-frame clones and lacks some. This table has 250,000 to 300,000 clones, around 24% appearing once. This chain uses TRBV11-2 with TRBJ2-5, with TRBD1 matching over 7 bases. The sequencing sample was made of naive CD4+ T cells from blood. This sequence was found in a woman aged 25 to 39 with type 1 diabetes. CDR3 amino acids: CASSLGGSDRSPYQETQYF. Written as DNA, the CDR3 is TGTGCCAGCAGCTTAGGGGGGTCGGACAGGTCCCCGTACCAAGAGACCCAGTACTTC.